These 27 T cell receptor beta chains were sequenced from one sample in a study of cytomegalovirus exposure and HLA in healthy donors (dated by TCRdb to about 2017). Receptor libraries were prepared by the immunoSEQ multiplex PCR assay. For the multiplex PCR, a mixture combining 60 forward primers for TCR Vbeta segments and 13 reverse primers for TCR Jbeta segments was used. The table was pulled from immuneACCESS by TCRdb, which kept in-frame rearrangements only. Such tables lose some clones; where checked, under half of the loss comes from unresolved V genes, and the rest has no known cause. This sample has roughly 100,000 clones in its table, and 84% of those were observed once. Of the sample, around 6% is held by the ten largest clones. The sequencing sample was made of PBMCs. Receptors were obtained from a woman aged 18-29 years in good health and CMV-seropositive.

The chain combines TRBV10-3 with TRBJ1-1; possible D gene TRBD1, 5 bases. The CDR3 has 12 residues. Trimming took 1 base from V and 10 from J, leaving 10 bases between them. Germline V CDR1 and CDR2: ENHRY, SYGVKD. The CDR3 DNA follows: TGTGCCATCAGTGAGTTGGACATCCCAGCTTTCTTT. It is translated as CAISELDIPAFF.

This chain joins TRBV25-1 and TRBJ1-3; possible D gene TRBD1, 5 bases. Germline V lookup: CDR1 MGHDK, CDR2 SYGVNS. Trimming removed 6 bases from V and 0 bases from J, with 9 bases in between. The CDR3 sequence is 14 residues long. The CDR3 here is CASRATDSGNTIYF. The CDR3 nucleotides read TGTGCCAGCAGGGCGACAGACTCTGGAAACACCATATATTTT. Full variable domain (outside the CDR3, taken from reference TRBV25-1 and TRBJ1-3): EADIYQTPRYLVIGTGKKITLECSQTMGHDKMYWYQQDPGMELHLIHYSYGVNSTEKGDLSSESTVSRIRTEHFPLTLESARPSHTSQYLCASRATDSGNTIYFGEGSWLTVV.

The chain has TRBV9 and TRBJ1-4, with a possible D match to TRBD1 (6 bases). Germline CDR1 is SGDLS and CDR2 is YYNGEE. Trimming removed 6 bases from V and 6 bases from J, with 18 bases in between. The CDR3 is 15 amino acids. DNA for the CDR3: TGTGCCAGCACGAGGACAGTTGGATTGGATGAAAAACTGTTTTTT. Translation gives CASTRTVGLDEKLFF.

The rearrangement joins TRBV5-1 to TRBJ1-2, with D unresolved. CDR1 and CDR2 from the germline V gene are SGHRS and YFSETQ. The CDR3 totals 14 residues. The V end was cut by 0 bases, the J end by 4 bases, with 10 bases between. CDR3 amino acids: CASSLAADTYGYTF. For the CDR3, the DNA is TGCGCCAGCAGCTTGGCTGCAGACACCTATGGCTACACCTTC. The full variable domain, rest sourced from reference TRBV5-1 and TRBJ1-2, is KAGVTQTPRYLIKTRGQQVTLSCSPISGHRSVSWYQQTPGQGLQFLFEYFSETQRNKGNFPGRFSGRQFSNSRSEMNVSTLELGDSALYLCASSLAADTYGYTFGSGTRLTVV.

The chain is built from TRBV7-9 and TRBJ1-3; D uncertain. Germline V gene sequence: CDR1 SEHNR, CDR2 FQNEAQ (reference sequence). V was cut by 1 base and J by 7 bases, with 8 bases left in between. CDR3 size: 13 residues. The CDR3 sequence: CASSLVLGNTIYF. CDR3 DNA sequence: TGTGCCAGCAGCTTAGTTCTCGGTAACACCATATATTTT.

V gene TRBV28 combines with J gene TRBJ1-5; 10 bases are a match to TRBD1. The trim removed 7 bases at V and 3 bases at J, leaving 9 bases unmatched. The CDR3 sequence is 16 residues long. CDR1 is MDHEN, CDR2 SYDVKM, per germline. In DNA form, the CDR3 reads TGTGCCAGCATAACTCCGGGACAGGGGTTCAATCAGCCCCAGCATTTT. The encoded protein is CASITPGQGFNQPQHF.

This rearrangement joins TRBV5-1 to TRBJ2-5; 9 bases align to TRBD1. CDR3 length equals 16 residues. Per germline, CDR1 SGHRS and CDR2 YFSETQ. V was clipped by 4 bases and J by 2 bases; unmatched bases: 9. DNA for the CDR3: TGCGCCAGCAGCGTACGGGGAGGACAGGGGCAAGAGACCCAGTACTTC. Translating gives CASSVRGGQGQETQYF.

With regard to this clone: At one end the junction does not follow the germline gene, possibly because of a read error. The chain carries TRBV7-7 and TRBJ2-2, with 8 bases aligning to TRBD1. Germline V gene lookup returns CDR1 SSHAT and CDR2 FNYEAQ (reference sequence). The CDR3 runs to 17 residues. The DNA of the CDR3 is TGTGCTAGCAGCCCCGAACGAGGACAGGGGAACACCGGGGAGCTGTTTTTT. It yields the protein CASSPERGQGNTGELFF.

The count of this clone is one. The rearrangement links TRBV4-1 to TRBJ1-4, with D hard to call. CDR3 size: 18 residues. The germline V and J ends were trimmed by 4 bases and 4 bases, with 22 bases remaining between them. Germline V gives CDR1 MGHRA, CDR2 YSYEKL. The chain's CDR3 is CASSRQEPHPEYNEKLFF. CDR3 nucleotide sequence: TGCGCCAGCAGCCGTCAAGAACCCCACCCAGAATATAATGAAAAACTGTTTTTT.

The chain carries TRBV6-5 and TRBJ2-7; tentatively, D is TRBD2 (8 bases). With 4 bases removed from V and 4 bases from J, the gap between germline ends came to 17 bases. The V gene's germline CDR1 is MNHEY and CDR2 SVGAGI. This CDR3 is built from 15 residues. The CDR3 DNA reads TGTGCCAGCAGTTTCGGGAGGGGGCTCGGTTACGAGCAGTACTTC. This encodes CASSFGRGLGYEQYF.

The chain joins TRBV21-1 to TRBJ1-1; the table gives TRBD1 as D, unverified against the DNA. TRBV21-1 is a pseudogene. This CDR3 contains 17 residues. The CDR3 DNA reads as TGTGCCAGCAGCAAAATCGGGGACAGGGTGAACGCTACTGAAGCTTTCTTT. Translation: CASSKIGDRVNATEAFF.

V gene TRBV5-1 combines with J gene TRBJ1-1, with D hard to call. The germline gives CDR1 SGHRS, CDR2 YFSETQ. CDR3 size: 15 residues. Between the trimmed V and J ends, which lost 4 bases and 1 base, there was a span of 14 bases. The CDR3 nucleotides are TGCGCCAGCAGCCCCCAACACGCAGAGAACACTGAAGCTTTCTTT. Translated, it gives CASSPQHAENTEAFF.

The chain has TRBV2 and TRBJ1-2; 7 bases align to TRBD1. Germline CDR1 reads SNHLY; CDR2 reads FYNNEI. The CDR3 is 14 residues long. With 6 bases clipped from V and 5 bases from J, the junction kept 9 bases outside the gene matches. The CDR3: CASRGVQGTYGYTF. In nucleotides, the CDR3 is TGTGCCAGCAGGGGTGTACAGGGGACTTATGGCTACACCTTC.

The V call is TRBV5-1, the J call TRBJ2-3; 10 positions agree with TRBD2. Per the germline V gene, CDR1 is SGHRS and CDR2 is YFSETQ. The CDR3 spans 17 residues. With 1 base clipped from V and 5 bases from J, the junction kept 10 bases outside the gene matches. DNA for the CDR3: TGCGCCAGCAGCTTGCAGTGGGTAGCGGGAGGATTAGATACGCAGTATTTT. It codes for CASSLQWVAGGLDTQYF.

The genes are TRBV28 and TRBJ2-7, with 9 bases lining up with TRBD2. Germline V lookup: CDR1 MDHEN, CDR2 SYDVKM. J was trimmed by 5 bases and V by 6 bases; bases with no gene match: 8. The CDR3 totals 14 residues. In DNA, the CDR3 is TGTGCCAGCAGGACGTTAGCGGGAGTCGACGAGCAGTACTTC. It is translated as CASRTLAGVDEQYF.

The rearrangement uses TRBV6-1 and TRBJ1-2, with 7 bases that match TRBD1. This CDR3 is built from 16 residues. V lost 3 bases and J lost 7; bases outside the gene matches: 14. Germline V gene lookup returns CDR1 MNHNS and CDR2 SASEGT. The CDR3 protein is CASSDRDSLQPAGYTF. In nucleotides, the CDR3 is TGTGCCAGCAGTGATAGGGACAGCCTCCAACCTGCTGGCTACACCTTC.

The chain uses TRBV9 and TRBJ1-2, with D possibly being TRBD1 (5 bases). Trimming took 4 bases from V and 1 from J, leaving 14 bases between them. The CDR3 contains 15 residues. Looked up from germline, CDR1 is SGDLS and CDR2 is YYNGEE. The CDR3 region is CASSPGDGGNYGYTF. CDR3 nucleotide sequence: TGTGCCAGCAGCCCTGGGGACGGGGGTAACTATGGCTACACCTTC. Supplemented by reference TRBV9 and TRBJ1-2, the full variable domain reads DSGVTQTPKHLITATGQRVTLRCSPRSGDLSVYWYQQSLDQGLQFLIQYYNGEERAKGNILERFSAQQFPDLHSELNLSSLELGDSALYFCASSPGDGGNYGYTFGSGTRLTVV.

The chain is built from TRBV6-5 and TRBJ2-3; a weak D match, TRBD2 (6 bases). CDR3 size: 16 residues. The ends were cut back, 1 base at V and 5 bases at J, with 16 bases in the middle. The V gene's germline CDR1 is MNHEY and CDR2 SVGAGI. CDR3 protein: CASSYLSGREKDTQYF. In DNA, the CDR3 is TGTGCCAGCAGTTACTTGTCCGGACGGGAGAAAGATACGCAGTATTTT.

The rearrangement links TRBV15 to TRBJ1-5; 8 bases are shared with TRBD1. The J segment lost 7 bases and the V segment lost 8 bases, leaving 4 bases of the junction unmatched. This CDR3 comprises 12 residues. Germline values: CDR1 LNHNV, CDR2 YYDKDF (reference sequence). For the CDR3, the DNA is TGTGCCACCCAGGGGGCTGGACAGCCCCAGCATTTT. It codes for CATQGAGQPQHF.

The rearrangement joins TRBV29-1 to TRBJ2-1, with TRBD2 as a possible D gene (6 bases). The CDR3 contains 12 residues. Germline CDR1 and CDR2: SQVTM and ANQGSEA. In DNA form, the CDR3 reads TGCGCTGGGTTCGGGAGCGGGTATGAGCAGTTCTTC. It specifies CAGFGSGYEQFF.

This chain links TRBV6-5 with TRBJ2-1; no clear D. The V gene's germline CDR1 is MNHEY and CDR2 SVGAGI. The CDR3 is 16 residues long. Trimming stripped 1 base from V and 5 bases from J, with 15 bases between. The DNA of the CDR3 is TGTGCCAGCAGTTACTTTCCCCGGCTAGTGGACAATGAGCAGTTCTTC. It yields the protein CASSYFPRLVDNEQFF.

This clone was counted between two and nine times. The chain joins TRBV6-4 to TRBJ2-2; D may be TRBD2 (5 bases). Trimming removed 3 bases at V and 5 bases at J, with 7 bases between. The germline gives CDR1 MRHNA, CDR2 SNTAGT. CDR3 length equals 13 residues. The CDR3, as DNA: TGTGCCAGCAGTGAGACGGGAACCGGGGAGCTGTTTTTT. Translation gives CASSETGTGELFF.

V usage is TRBV7-9 and J usage is TRBJ2-3, with a weak D call TRBD1 (5 bases). CDR3 length: 19 amino acids. The V gene lost 5 bases and the J gene lost 2 bases, with 26 bases spanning the gap. Germline-derived CDR1 and CDR2 are SEHNR and FQNEAQ (reference sequence). Here the CDR3 reads CASSPTDPRVKGLTDTQYF. CDR3 bases: TGTGCCAGCAGCCCGACCGATCCCAGGGTAAAAGGCCTCACAGATACGCAGTATTTT. Combining the CDR3 with reference TRBV7-9 and TRBJ2-3 gives the whole variable domain DTGVSQNPRHKITKRGQNVTFRCDPISEHNRLYWYRQTLGQGPEFLTYFQNEAQLEKSRLLSDRFSAERPKGSFSTLEIQRTEQGDSAMYLCASSPTDPRVKGLTDTQYFGPGTRLTVL.

This sequence joins TRBV5-1 and TRBJ2-7; the D is unclear. In germline, CDR1 is SGHRS, CDR2 YFSETQ. CDR3 length equals 14 residues. Trimming took 1 base from V and 2 from J, leaving 10 bases between them. CDR3 DNA: TGCGCCAGCAGCTTGTCAGGTTCGCCCTACGAGCAGTACTTC. It is translated as CASSLSGSPYEQYF.

This chain joins TRBV29-1 and TRBJ1-1; 8 bases are shared with TRBD1. The J segment lost 4 bases and the V segment lost 7 bases, leaving 8 bases of the junction unmatched. CDR3 length: 13 residues. CDR1 and CDR2 (germline): SQVTM, ANQGSEA. Here the CDR3 reads CSGTQGAATEAFF. The CDR3 DNA reads TGCAGCGGAACCCAGGGGGCGGCCACTGAAGCTTTCTTT.

This chain joins TRBV6-5 and TRBJ2-2, with D possibly being TRBD1 (5 bases). The germline CDR1 and CDR2 sequences are MNHEY and SVGAGI. The CDR3 has 14 residues. V dropped 2 bases and J dropped 6 bases, with 10 bases sitting between them. The CDR3 bases are TGTGCCAGCAGTTACACCCAGGGTCCCGGGGAGCTGTTTTTT. It specifies CASSYTQGPGELFF.

The gene calls are TRBV6-5 and TRBJ1-5; TRBD1 matches at 10 bases. The length of the CDR3 is 14 residues. The germline V gene encodes CDR1 MNHEY and CDR2 SVGAGI. J was trimmed by 6 bases and V by 5 bases; bases with no gene match: 4. As DNA, the CDR3 is TGTGCCAGCAGTCCGGGGACAGGGGCTCAGCCCCAGCATTTT. Translation: CASSPGTGAQPQHF.